This T cell receptor (beta chain) was sequenced in a study of blood T cells in healthy people across ages. Unmatched junction bases numbered 0, after V lost 5 bases and J lost 2 bases. CDR1 is DFQATT, CDR2 SNEGSKA, per germline (reference sequence). The CDR3 spans 13 residues. In its sample, this clonotype was seen a few times. Using a J-beta primer mix together with a sample-barcoded 5' primer, a second PCR was run for roughly 7 to 12 cycles. From the 5' RACE reads, TCRdb called clonotypes with MiXCR, one entry per CDR3 protein. Among approximately 290,000 distinct CDR3 sequences listed, around 29% were seen once.

This sequence originates from a woman in her sixties or seventies in good health. J is TRBJ2-7 and V is TRBV20-1; 13 bases are a match to TRBD2. The sample comprised blood. CDR3 in amino acids: CSAGLAGAYEQYF. CDR3 in DNA: TGCAGTGCTGGACTAGCGGGAGCCTACGAGCAGTACTTC.